This TCR beta chain was sequenced in a study of neurological immune-mediated disorders. Overall study results and limits: Patients with HTLV-1-associated myelopathy had the highest level of TCR clonal expansion, whereas patients with multiple sclerosis had the lowest level, falling beneath the level found in healthy controls. The study found no CDR3 amino acid sequences shared by expanded clones across subjects, suggesting private repertoires in all groups.

CDR3 size: 14 residues. With 3 bases removed from V and 5 bases from J, the gap between germline ends came to 13 bases. The germline V gene has CDR1 ENHRY and CDR2 SYGVKD. As regards this clonotype: Its antigen is not known.

As for the cDNA, it was generated by 5'RACE with 10-nucleotide random UMIs. Every sequencing run drew on 15-18 subjects and yielded over 160 million TCR-beta sequences. TCRdb independently ran MiXCR on the 5' RACE reads; one entry per CDR3 protein. The sample carries about 62,000 distinct CDR3 sequences, 3.5% to 4.5% recorded once. The specimen sequenced was PBMCs. The rearrangement links TRBV10-3 to TRBJ1-1; D is possibly TRBD1 (5 bases). The TCR comes from a woman aged 45 to 65 with multiple sclerosis. The CDR3 here is CAISDRAGRTEAFF. The CDR3 nucleotides are TGTGCCATCAGTGACCGTGCAGGGAGGACTGAAGCTTTCTTT.